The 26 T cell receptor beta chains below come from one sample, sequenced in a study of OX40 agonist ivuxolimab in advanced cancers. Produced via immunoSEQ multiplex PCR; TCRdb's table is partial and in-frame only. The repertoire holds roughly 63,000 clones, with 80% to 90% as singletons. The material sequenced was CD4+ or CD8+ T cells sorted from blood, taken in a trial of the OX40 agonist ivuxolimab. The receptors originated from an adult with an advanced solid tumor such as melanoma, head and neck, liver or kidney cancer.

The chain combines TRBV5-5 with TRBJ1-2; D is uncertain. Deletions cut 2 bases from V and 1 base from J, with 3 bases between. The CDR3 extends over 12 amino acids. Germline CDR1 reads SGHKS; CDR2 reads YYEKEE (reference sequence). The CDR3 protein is CASSFDNYGYTF. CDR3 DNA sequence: TGTGCCAGCAGCTTCGATAACTATGGCTACACCTTC.

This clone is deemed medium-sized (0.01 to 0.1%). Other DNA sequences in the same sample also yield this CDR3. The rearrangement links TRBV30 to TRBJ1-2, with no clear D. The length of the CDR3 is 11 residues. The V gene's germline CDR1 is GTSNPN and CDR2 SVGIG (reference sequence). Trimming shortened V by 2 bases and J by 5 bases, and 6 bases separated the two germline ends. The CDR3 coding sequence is TGTGCCTGGAGTAGAGAATATGGCTACACCTTC. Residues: CAWSREYGYTF.

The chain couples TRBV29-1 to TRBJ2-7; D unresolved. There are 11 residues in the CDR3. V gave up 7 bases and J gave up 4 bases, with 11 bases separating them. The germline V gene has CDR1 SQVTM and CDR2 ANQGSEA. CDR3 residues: CSAFLGYEQYF. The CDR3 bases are TGCAGCGCCTTTTTGGGGTACGAGCAGTACTTC.

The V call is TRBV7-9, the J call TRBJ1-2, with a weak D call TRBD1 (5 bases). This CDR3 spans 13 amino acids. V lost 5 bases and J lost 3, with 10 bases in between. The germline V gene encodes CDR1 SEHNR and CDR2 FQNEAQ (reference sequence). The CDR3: CASSVTGDYGYTF. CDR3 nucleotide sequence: TGTGCCAGCAGCGTAACAGGCGACTATGGCTACACCTTC.

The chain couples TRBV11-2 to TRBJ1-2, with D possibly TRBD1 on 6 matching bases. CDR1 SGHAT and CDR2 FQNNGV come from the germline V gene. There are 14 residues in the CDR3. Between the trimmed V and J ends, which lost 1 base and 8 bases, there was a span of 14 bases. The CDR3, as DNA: TGTGCCAGCAGCTTAGTGGACAGCTTACGGGGCTACACCTTC. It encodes CASSLVDSLRGYTF.

Written as DNA, the CDR3 is TGTGCCAGCAGCTTGGAACCAGATTTCTACGAGCAGTACTTC. Translating gives CASSLEPDFYEQYF. The chain combines TRBV5-8 with TRBJ2-7; D is unclear. Trimming cost V 0 bases and J 3 bases, with 10 bases left between them. The CDR3 sequence is 14 residues long. Germline V gives CDR1 SGHTS, CDR2 YDEGEE.

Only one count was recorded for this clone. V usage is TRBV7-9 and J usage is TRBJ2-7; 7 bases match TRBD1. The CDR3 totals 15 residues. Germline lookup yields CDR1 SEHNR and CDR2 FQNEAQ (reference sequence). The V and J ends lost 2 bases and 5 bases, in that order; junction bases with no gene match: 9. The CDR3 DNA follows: TGTGCCAGCAGCTTAACCCAGACAGGGATAGACGAGCAGTACTTC. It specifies CASSLTQTGIDEQYF.

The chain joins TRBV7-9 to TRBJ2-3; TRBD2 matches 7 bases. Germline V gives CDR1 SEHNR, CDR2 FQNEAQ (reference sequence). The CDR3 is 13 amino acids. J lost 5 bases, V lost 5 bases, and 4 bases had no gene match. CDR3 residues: CASSPWEGDTQYF. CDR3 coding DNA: TGTGCCAGCAGCCCTTGGGAGGGAGATACGCAGTATTTT.

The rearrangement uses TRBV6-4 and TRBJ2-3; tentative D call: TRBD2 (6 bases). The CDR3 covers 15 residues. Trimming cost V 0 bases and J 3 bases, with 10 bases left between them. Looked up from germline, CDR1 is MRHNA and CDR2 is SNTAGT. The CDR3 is CASSDSEGATDTQYF. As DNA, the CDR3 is TGTGCCAGCAGTGACTCGGAGGGAGCGACAGATACGCAGTATTTT.

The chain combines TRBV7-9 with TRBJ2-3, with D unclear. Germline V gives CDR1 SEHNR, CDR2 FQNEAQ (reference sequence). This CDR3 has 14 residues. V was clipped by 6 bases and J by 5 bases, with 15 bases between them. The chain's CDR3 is CASSLGPGRDTQYF. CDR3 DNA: TGTGCCAGCAGTCTCGGACCAGGCAGAGATACGCAGTATTTT.

The CDR3 DNA reads TGTGCCAGCCGGCAGGGCCGGAACACTGAAGCTTTCTTT. Translated: CASRQGRNTEAFF. This chain uses TRBV11-2 with TRBJ1-1; the D gene is possibly TRBD1 (5 bases). This CDR3 is 13 amino acids long. Germline V gives CDR1 SGHAT, CDR2 FQNNGV. The ends were cut back, 8 bases at V and 1 base at J, with 11 bases in the middle.

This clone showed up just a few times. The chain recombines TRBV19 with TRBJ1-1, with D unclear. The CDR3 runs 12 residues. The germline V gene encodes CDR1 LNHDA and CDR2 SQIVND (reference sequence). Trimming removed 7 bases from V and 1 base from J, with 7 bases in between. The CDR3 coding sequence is TGTGCCAGTAACGCAGGGAACACTGAAGCTTTCTTT. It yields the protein CASNAGNTEAFF.

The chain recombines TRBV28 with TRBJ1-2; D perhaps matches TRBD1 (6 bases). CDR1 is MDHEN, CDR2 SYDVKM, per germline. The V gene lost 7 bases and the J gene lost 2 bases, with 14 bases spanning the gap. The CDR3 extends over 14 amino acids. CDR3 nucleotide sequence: TGTGCCAGCATATCCTTACAGGGCAACTATGGCTACACCTTC. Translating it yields CASISLQGNYGYTF.

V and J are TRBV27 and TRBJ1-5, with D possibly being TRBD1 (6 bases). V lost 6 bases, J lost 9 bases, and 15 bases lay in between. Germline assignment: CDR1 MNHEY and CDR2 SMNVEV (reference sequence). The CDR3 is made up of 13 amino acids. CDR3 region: CASRTGGRAPQHF. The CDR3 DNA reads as TGTGCCAGCAGGACGGGGGGGCGGGCGCCCCAGCATTTT.

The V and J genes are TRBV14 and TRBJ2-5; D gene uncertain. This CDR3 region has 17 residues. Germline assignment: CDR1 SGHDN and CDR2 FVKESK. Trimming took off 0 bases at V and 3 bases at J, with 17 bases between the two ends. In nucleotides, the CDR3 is TGTGCCAGCAGCCAAGATCGGGCGTTCTTGCTGAAAGAGACCCAGTACTTC. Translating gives CASSQDRAFLLKETQYF.

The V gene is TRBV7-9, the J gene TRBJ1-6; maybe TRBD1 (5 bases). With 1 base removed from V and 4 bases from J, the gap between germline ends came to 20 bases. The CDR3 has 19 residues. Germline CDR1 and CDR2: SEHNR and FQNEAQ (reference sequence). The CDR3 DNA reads TGTGCCAGCAGCTTAGACGGCAGGGAATGGGGCTGGTATAATTCACCCCTCCACTTT. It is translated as CASSLDGREWGWYNSPLHF.

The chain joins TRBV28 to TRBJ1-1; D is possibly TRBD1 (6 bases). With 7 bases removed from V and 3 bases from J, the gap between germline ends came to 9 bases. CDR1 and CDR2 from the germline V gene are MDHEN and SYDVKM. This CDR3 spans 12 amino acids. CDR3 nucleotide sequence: TGTGCCAGCATCGGGGGGCACACTGAAGCTTTCTTT. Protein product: CASIGGHTEAFF.

CDR3 sequence reads: CASSQFRDSNEKLFF. CDR3 nucleotide sequence: TGTGCCAGCAGCCAATTCCGGGACAGTAATGAAAAACTGTTTTTT. V gene TRBV7-9 combines with J gene TRBJ1-4, with 7 bases fitting TRBD1. CDR1 is SEHNR and CDR2 is FQNEAQ in the germline V gene (reference sequence). The CDR3 is 15 residues long. V shed 5 bases, J shed 4 bases, and the junction held 7 bases outside the gene matches.

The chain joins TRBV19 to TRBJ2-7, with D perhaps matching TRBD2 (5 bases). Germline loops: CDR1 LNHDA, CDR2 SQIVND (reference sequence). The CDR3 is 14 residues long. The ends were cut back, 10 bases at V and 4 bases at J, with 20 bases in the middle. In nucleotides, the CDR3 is TGTGCCACCTCGGAGCGGAGCCTCGGGTACGAGCAGTACTTC. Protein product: CATSERSLGYEQYF.

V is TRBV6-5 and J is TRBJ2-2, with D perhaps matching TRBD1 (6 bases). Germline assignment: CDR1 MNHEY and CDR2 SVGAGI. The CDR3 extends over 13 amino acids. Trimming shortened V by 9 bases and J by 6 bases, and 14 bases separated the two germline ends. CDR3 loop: CASSLGGPGELFF. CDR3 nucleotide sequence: TGTGCCAGTTCGCTTGGGGGCCCCGGGGAGCTGTTTTTT.

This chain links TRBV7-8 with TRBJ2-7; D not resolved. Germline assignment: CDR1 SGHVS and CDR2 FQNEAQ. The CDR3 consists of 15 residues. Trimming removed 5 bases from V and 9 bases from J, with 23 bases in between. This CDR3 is CASSAAPGTLLGQYF. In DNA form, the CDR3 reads TGTGCCAGCAGCGCCGCCCCCGGCACCCTCCTGGGGCAGTACTTC.

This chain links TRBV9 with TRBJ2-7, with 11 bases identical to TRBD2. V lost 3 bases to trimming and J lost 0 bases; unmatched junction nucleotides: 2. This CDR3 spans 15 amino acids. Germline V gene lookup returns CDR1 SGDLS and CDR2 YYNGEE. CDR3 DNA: TGTGCCAGCAGCGCAGGGACTAGCGGCTCCTACGAGCAGTACTTC. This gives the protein CASSAGTSGSYEQYF. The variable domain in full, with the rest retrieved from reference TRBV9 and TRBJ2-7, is DSGVTQTPKHLITATGQRVTLRCSPRSGDLSVYWYQQSLDQGLQFLIQYYNGEERAKGNILERFSAQQFPDLHSELNLSSLELGDSALYFCASSAGTSGSYEQYFGPGTRLTVT.

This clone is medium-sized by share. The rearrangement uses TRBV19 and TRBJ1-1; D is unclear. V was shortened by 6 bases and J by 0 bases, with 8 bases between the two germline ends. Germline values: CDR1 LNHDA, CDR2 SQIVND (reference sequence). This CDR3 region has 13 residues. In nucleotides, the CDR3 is TGTGCCAGTAGATTAGGGATGAACACTGAAGCTTTCTTT. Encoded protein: CASRLGMNTEAFF.

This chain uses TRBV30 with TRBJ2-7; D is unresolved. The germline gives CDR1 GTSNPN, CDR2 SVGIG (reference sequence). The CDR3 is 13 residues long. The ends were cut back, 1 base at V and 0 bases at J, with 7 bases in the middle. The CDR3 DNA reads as TGTGCCTGGAGTGCGGAGAGCTCCTACGAGCAGTACTTC. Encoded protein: CAWSAESSYEQYF.

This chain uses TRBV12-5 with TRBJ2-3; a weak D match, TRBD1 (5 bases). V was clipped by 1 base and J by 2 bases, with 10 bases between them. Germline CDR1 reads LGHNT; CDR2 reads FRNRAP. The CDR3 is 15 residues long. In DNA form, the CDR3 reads TGTGCTAGTGGTTTGGGGACATCACCCACAGATACGCAGTATTTT. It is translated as CASGLGTSPTDTQYF.

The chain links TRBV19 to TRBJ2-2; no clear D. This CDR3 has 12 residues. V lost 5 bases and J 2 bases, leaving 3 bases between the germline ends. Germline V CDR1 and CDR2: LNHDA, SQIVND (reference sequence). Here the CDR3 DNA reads TGTGCCAGTAGTCTCAACACCGGGGAGCTGTTTTTT. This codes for CASSLNTGELFF.